The TCR beta chain under discussion was sequenced for a study of T cells of healthy individuals. This CDR3 region has 12 residues. With 8 bases removed from V and 0 bases from J, the gap between germline ends came to 10 bases. Germline V gene data show CDR1 as SQVTM and CDR2 as ANQGSEA. The sample holds many counts of this clonotype. One entry per CDR3 protein, called by TCRdb with MiXCR from the 5' RACE reads. The sample shows tens of thousands of distinct CDR3 sequences, roughly 17% of them seen only once. The rearrangement uses TRBV29-1 and TRBJ1-1, with a possible D match to TRBD1 (5 bases). The clonotype originates from a human donor in good health. The CDR3 loop reads CSSETVNTEAFF. The CDR3 coding sequence is TGCAGCTCCGAGACAGTGAACACTGAAGCTTTCTTT.